This entry concerns a single TCR beta chain. What it binds is not known. Time point given: week 11, during vaccination. The vaccine gave 300 ug of a 20-mer mutant IDH1 peptide subcutaneously per dose. Tumors from donors were new WHO grade 3 or 4 IDH1-mutant astrocytomas with ATRX loss. The sample belongs to a study of a mutant IDH1 vaccine in newly diagnosed glioma. Study at large: Patients received eight vaccinations in weeks 1, 3, 5, 7, 11, 15, 19, 23. The sex distribution of treated patients was about 60% male and about 38% female, with a mean age of around 40 years.

The repertoire was sequenced with immunoSEQ multiplex PCR; TCRdb's copy has only in-frame clones and lacks some. The sample consists of 120,000 or so clones, roughly 77% of them appearing once. Findings and caveats of the study: Alterations occurring in top peripheral T cell clonotypes seemed unrelated to pseudoprogression.

Trimming pared 3 bases from V and 1 base from J, leaving 16 bases between. CDR1 and CDR2 (germline): SGHVS, FNYEAQ. The CDR3 length is 17 residues. The chain uses TRBV7-6 and TRBJ2-1; tentative D call: TRBD2 (5 bases). The receptor comes from a man aged 40-49 years with glioma. The sequencing here drew on PBMCs, taken from a glioma patient whose treatment included an IDH1 peptide vaccine. This chain's CDR3 is CASSFGVLRGSYNEQFF. CDR3 nucleotide sequence: TGTGCCAGCAGCTTTGGGGTTTTACGGGGATCCTACAATGAGCAGTTCTTC.